The 8 T cell receptor beta chains presented below share a single source sample, sequenced in a study of shared clonotypes between healthy human individuals. Sequenced by immunoSEQ multiplex PCR; TCRdb stores in-frame clones only, minus some. Of 2,500,000 or so clones in the sample, about 92% were seen once. Specimen: naive CD4+ T cells sorted from blood. This sample's subset: CD45RA+ positively selected. These receptors were collected from a man aged 18 to 30 in good health.

This sequence joins TRBV6-1 and TRBJ1-3, with D uncertain. V lost 0 bases and J lost 8, with 8 bases in between. This CDR3 has 13 residues. Looked up from germline, CDR1 is MNHNS and CDR2 is SASEGT. The CDR3 DNA follows: TGTGCCAGCAGTGAAGCGACCGGATACACCATATATTTT. Translated, it gives CASSEATGYTIYF.

This clone came up once. V usage is TRBV7-2 and J usage is TRBJ1-1; 11 bases line up with TRBD1. There are 15 residues in the CDR3. Losses at the gene ends were 5 bases for V and 4 bases for J; bases not matched to a gene: 6. CDR1 and CDR2 (germline): SGHTA, FQGNSA. This CDR3 is CASSPHGTGGTEAFF. CDR3 nucleotides: TGTGCCAGCAGCCCGCACGGGACAGGGGGCACTGAAGCTTTCTTT.

The chain has TRBV7-2 and TRBJ2-1; 7 bases map to TRBD2. With 3 bases clipped from V and 7 bases from J, the junction kept 9 bases outside the gene matches. From germline, CDR1 is SGHTA and CDR2 FQGNSA. This CDR3 region has 15 residues. The CDR3: CASSLVAGGSNEQFF. The CDR3 DNA reads as TGTGCCAGCAGCTTGGTCGCCGGCGGGAGTAATGAGCAGTTCTTC. The variable domain in full, with the rest retrieved from reference TRBV7-2 and TRBJ2-1, is GAGVSQSPSNKVTEKGKDVELRCDPISGHTALYWYRQSLGQGLEFLIYFQGNSAPDKSGLPSDRFSAERTGGSVSTLTIQRTQQEDSAVYLCASSLVAGGSNEQFFGPGTRLTVL.

The rearrangement links TRBV6-1 to TRBJ1-2; D is undetermined. Deletions cut 10 bases from V and 2 bases from J, with 8 bases between. The CDR3 loop spans 11 amino acids. Germline V gene data show CDR1 as MNHNS and CDR2 as SASEGT. In nucleotides, the CDR3 is TGTGCCACCTCACCGAACTATGGCTACACCTTC. Amino acid sequence: CATSPNYGYTF.

The chain employs TRBV28 and TRBJ2-5; unclear D gene. Deletions cut 6 bases from V and 0 bases from J, with 8 bases between. The CDR3 consists of 13 residues. In germline, CDR1 is MDHEN, CDR2 SYDVKM. The CDR3 sequence: CASSTWDQETQYF. The CDR3 nucleotides read TGTGCCAGCAGCACCTGGGACCAAGAGACCCAGTACTTC.

The gene calls are TRBV2 and TRBJ2-3; weak D call: TRBD2 (5 bases). Trimming stripped 8 bases from V and 2 bases from J, with 8 bases between. Germline-derived CDR1 and CDR2 are SNHLY and FYNNEI. This CDR3 is built from 12 residues. The chain's CDR3 is CASEGDTDTQYF. The CDR3, as DNA: TGTGCCAGCGAGGGAGACACAGATACGCAGTATTTT.

The chain combines TRBV7-9 with TRBJ1-1; D might be TRBD1 (5 bases). Germline values: CDR1 SEHNR, CDR2 FQNEAQ (reference sequence). This CDR3 spans 15 amino acids. The V and J ends lost 4 bases and 4 bases respectively, with 16 bases between them. The CDR3 region is CASSYRTLLTTEAFF. CDR3 nucleotides: TGTGCCAGCAGCTACAGGACCCTTTTAACCACTGAAGCTTTCTTT. Full variable domain (outside the CDR3, taken from reference TRBV7-9 and TRBJ1-1): DTGVSQNPRHKITKRGQNVTFRCDPISEHNRLYWYRQTLGQGPEFLTYFQNEAQLEKSRLLSDRFSAERPKGSFSTLEIQRTEQGDSAMYLCASSYRTLLTTEAFFGQGTRLTVV.

V usage is TRBV15 and J usage is TRBJ2-3; 8 nucleotides align to TRBD2. Looked up from germline, CDR1 is LNHNV and CDR2 is YYDKDF (reference sequence). This CDR3 has 16 residues. V gave up 5 bases and J gave up 3 bases; unmatched junction bases: 10. CDR3 loop: CATSSWTSGSTDTQYF. CDR3 DNA sequence: TGTGCCACCAGCTCCTGGACGAGCGGGAGTACAGATACGCAGTATTTT.